Below are 13 T cell receptor beta chains sequenced from a single sample in a study of cytomegalovirus exposure and HLA in healthy donors. Use of 60 Vbeta and 13 Jbeta primers characterized the PCR. Sequencing was performed with immunoSEQ multiplex PCR; in TCRdb, only in-frame clones are kept and a portion is missing. The table records 100,000 to 150,000 clones, 74% of them present only once. Specimen: PBMCs. The receptor set was obtained from a man in his forties in good health and CMV-seropositive.

The rearrangement links TRBV15 to TRBJ1-5; D is unresolved. CDR1 and CDR2 from the germline V gene are LNHNV and YYDKDF (reference sequence). The CDR3 is 13 residues long. V lost 0 bases, J lost 9 bases, and 9 bases lay in between. Here the CDR3 reads CATSRDRSRPQHF. The CDR3 region has the DNA TGTGCCACCAGCAGAGATCGGAGTCGGCCCCAGCATTTT.

The chain combines TRBV28 with TRBJ2-1; D ambiguous. The CDR3 is 15 amino acids. Per the germline V gene, CDR1 is MDHEN and CDR2 is SYDVKM. Between the trimmed V and J ends, which lost 7 bases and 0 bases, there was a span of 13 bases. The CDR3 sequence is CASTETLSSYNEQFF. In DNA form, the CDR3 reads TGTGCCAGCACTGAGACACTGAGCTCCTACAATGAGCAGTTCTTC.

The chain joins TRBV25-1 to TRBJ2-2, with D perhaps matching TRBD2 (5 bases). V was trimmed by 6 bases and J by 9 bases, leaving 20 bases between them. Germline lookup yields CDR1 MGHDK and CDR2 SYGVNS. This CDR3 is built from 15 residues. The CDR3 DNA reads TGTGCCAGCAGGGGGATCGGGGTGGTGGCTAGGGAGCTGTTTTTT. Protein product: CASRGIGVVARELFF.

This clone was found a few times. This chain joins TRBV6-1 and TRBJ2-1; a possible D gene is TRBD1 (6 bases). CDR3 length: 14 residues. CDR1 and CDR2 from the germline V gene are MNHNS and SASEGT. Trimming removed 4 bases at V and 2 bases at J, with 9 bases between. Written as DNA, the CDR3 is TGTGCCAGCAGTGGGCAGGGGCCCTACAATGAGCAGTTCTTC. It translates to CASSGQGPYNEQFF.

The J gene is TRBJ2-7, the V gene TRBV30; tentative D call: TRBD1 (5 bases). The V gene lost 3 bases and the J gene lost 2 bases, with 8 bases spanning the gap. This CDR3 is 12 amino acids long. Germline V gives CDR1 GTSNPN, CDR2 SVGIG (reference sequence). The CDR3 DNA is TGTGCCTGGAGGGGCAGGGCCTACGAGCAGTACTTC. Protein sequence: CAWRGRAYEQYF.

In DNA form, the CDR3 reads TGTGCCAGCAGTCGGACAGGTGGGAATTCACCCCTCCACTTT. Its protein is CASSRTGGNSPLHF. This chain links TRBV6-6 with TRBJ1-6, with 7 bases matching TRBD1. The CDR3 is 14 residues long. With 5 bases clipped from V and 7 bases from J, the junction kept 5 bases outside the gene matches. Germline V CDR1 and CDR2: MNHNY, SVGAGI (reference sequence).

The rearrangement joins TRBV7-8 to TRBJ2-2, with TRBD2 matching over 7 bases. The CDR3 consists of 13 residues. The ends lost 11 bases at V and 4 bases at J; junction bases unmatched: 7. From germline, CDR1 is SGHVS and CDR2 FQNEAQ. This CDR3 reads CAHGGGPTGELFF. In nucleotides, the CDR3 is TGTGCCCATGGGGGAGGGCCCACCGGGGAGCTGTTTTTT.

This clone was detected a few times. This rearrangement joins TRBV7-2 to TRBJ2-7; D perhaps matches TRBD2 (5 bases). Trimming pared 5 bases from V and 1 base from J, leaving 12 bases between. The CDR3 runs 14 residues. The germline CDR1 and CDR2 sequences are SGHTA and FQGNSA. The CDR3 coding sequence is TGTGCCAGCAGCGTTCGGACTCAGTCCTACGAGCAGTACTTC. It is translated as CASSVRTQSYEQYF.

The CDR3 region is CASSLAAGSSYNEQFF. CDR3 DNA: TGCGCCAGCAGCTTGGCTGCGGGGTCCTCCTACAATGAGCAGTTCTTC. This sequence joins TRBV5-1 and TRBJ2-1; D is possibly TRBD2 (6 bases). CDR3 length: 16 amino acids. CDR1 is SGHRS, CDR2 YFSETQ, per germline. Deletions cut 0 bases from V and 0 bases from J, with 10 bases between.

The chain joins TRBV10-3 to TRBJ1-1; no clear D gene. CDR1 ENHRY and CDR2 SYGVKD come from the germline V gene. V lost 10 bases, J lost 6 bases, and 15 bases lay in between. CDR3 size: 12 residues. The CDR3 protein is CASRYGEAEAFF. CDR3 sequence (DNA): TGTGCCAGCCGGTATGGGGAGGCTGAAGCTTTCTTT.

The chain recombines TRBV27 with TRBJ1-4; 12 nucleotides line up with TRBD1. The V and J ends lost 6 bases and 3 bases, in that order; junction bases with no gene match: 5. Looked up from germline, CDR1 is MNHEY and CDR2 is SMNVEV (reference sequence). This CDR3 region has 16 residues. CDR3 residues: CASRPGQGAANEKLFF. The CDR3 region has the DNA TGTGCCAGCAGACCGGGACAGGGGGCGGCTAATGAAAAACTGTTTTTT. Variable domain in full (rest from reference TRBV27 and TRBJ1-4): EAQVTQNPRYLITVTGKKLTVTCSQNMNHEYMSWYRQDPGLGLRQIYYSMNVEVTDKGDVPEGYKVSRKEKRNFPLILESPSPNQTSLYFCASRPGQGAANEKLFFGSGTQLSVL.

This chain joins TRBV29-1 and TRBJ1-5, with D perhaps matching TRBD1 (5 bases). V dropped 6 bases and J dropped 3 bases, with 12 bases sitting between them. The CDR3 loop spans 13 amino acids. From germline, CDR1 is SQVTM and CDR2 ANQGSEA. The CDR3 nucleotides are TGCAGCGTCACATTGACAGACAATCAGCCCCAGCATTTT. This sequence encodes CSVTLTDNQPQHF. Full variable domain (outside the CDR3, taken from reference TRBV29-1 and TRBJ1-5): SAVISQKPSRDICQRGTSLTIQCQVDSQVTMMFWYRQQPGQSLTLIATANQGSEATYESGFVIDKFPISRPNLTFSTLTVSNMSPEDSSIYLCSVTLTDNQPQHFGDGTRLSIL.

This chain connects TRBV6-5 to TRBJ1-5; tentatively, D is TRBD1 (6 bases). Trimming shortened V by 2 bases and J by 1 base, and 12 bases separated the two germline ends. The CDR3 loop spans 16 amino acids. The germline CDR1 and CDR2 sequences are MNHEY and SVGAGI. The CDR3 here is CASSYSGGSSNQPQHF. The DNA of the CDR3 is TGTGCCAGCAGTTACAGCGGGGGCTCGAGCAATCAGCCCCAGCATTTT.